This TCR beta chain is from a study of T cells after yellow fever vaccination. Study results and limitations: Secondary responses were weaker yet peaked faster, day 5 versus 15. At 95% to 98% for CD4 and 88% for CD8, most primary-vaccination clones showed up again after the booster.

V trimming: 0 bases; J trimming: 7 bases; junction bases outside the gene matches: 5. The CDR3 runs 17 residues. Germline V gene data show CDR1 as LGHNA and CDR2 as YSLEER. Production of TCR cDNA was by 5'RACE template switching, which also added a universal primer site and UMIs. MiXCR, run by TCRdb on the 5' RACE reads, gives a single entry per CDR3 protein. This table holds around 230,000 distinct CDR3 sequences, roughly 6.3% found once. In its sample, this clonotype was seen a few times. Its antigen is not identified. The chain uses TRBV4-3 and TRBJ2-4; 14 nucleotides agree with TRBD2. This material consisted of CD4+ T cells sorted from PBMCs, taken on the day of the yellow fever booster vaccination. This receptor was identified in a man aged 25-45 years who received the YFV17D yellow fever vaccine. DNA of the CDR3: TGCGCCAGCAGCCAAGAGCGGACTAGCGGGAGGATGAACATTCAGTACTTC. Residues: CASSQERTSGRMNIQYF.